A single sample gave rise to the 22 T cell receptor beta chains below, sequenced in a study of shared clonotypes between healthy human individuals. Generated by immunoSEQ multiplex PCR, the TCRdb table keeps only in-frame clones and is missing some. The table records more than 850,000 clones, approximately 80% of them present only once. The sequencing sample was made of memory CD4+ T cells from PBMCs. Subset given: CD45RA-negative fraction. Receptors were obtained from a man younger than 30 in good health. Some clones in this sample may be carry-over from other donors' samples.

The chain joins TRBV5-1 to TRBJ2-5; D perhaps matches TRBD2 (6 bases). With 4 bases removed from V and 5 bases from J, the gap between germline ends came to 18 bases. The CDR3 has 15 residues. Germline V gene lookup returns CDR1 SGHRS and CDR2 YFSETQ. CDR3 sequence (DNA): TGCGCCAGCAGCCGGGGGACCGCCTGGTTGGAGACCCAGTACTTC. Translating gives CASSRGTAWLETQYF.

The CDR3 sequence: CASSSSRVNEQFF. In nucleotides, the CDR3 is TGTGCCAGCAGCTCCTCCAGGGTCAATGAGCAGTTCTTC. The genes are TRBV7-2 and TRBJ2-1, with D perhaps TRBD1 (5 bases). This CDR3 comprises 13 residues. V was cut by 4 bases and J by 6 bases, with 10 bases left in between. CDR1 and CDR2 (germline): SGHTA, FQGNSA.

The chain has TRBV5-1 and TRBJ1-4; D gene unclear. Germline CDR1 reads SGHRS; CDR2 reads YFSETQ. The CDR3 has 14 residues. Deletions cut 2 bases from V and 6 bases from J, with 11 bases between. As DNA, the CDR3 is TGCGCCAGCAGCTTAGACCCTTCGGATGAAAAACTGTTTTTT. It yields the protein CASSLDPSDEKLFF. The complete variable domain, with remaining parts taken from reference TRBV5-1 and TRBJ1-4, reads KAGVTQTPRYLIKTRGQQVTLSCSPISGHRSVSWYQQTPGQGLQFLFEYFSETQRNKGNFPGRFSGRQFSNSRSEMNVSTLELGDSALYLCASSLDPSDEKLFFGSGTQLSVL.

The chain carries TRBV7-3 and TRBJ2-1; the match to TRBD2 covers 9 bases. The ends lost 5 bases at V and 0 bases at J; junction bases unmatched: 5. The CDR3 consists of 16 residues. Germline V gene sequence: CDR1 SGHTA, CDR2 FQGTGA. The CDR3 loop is CASSRGGASSYNEQFF. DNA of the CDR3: TGTGCCAGCAGCCGCGGGGGGGCTAGCTCCTACAATGAGCAGTTCTTC.

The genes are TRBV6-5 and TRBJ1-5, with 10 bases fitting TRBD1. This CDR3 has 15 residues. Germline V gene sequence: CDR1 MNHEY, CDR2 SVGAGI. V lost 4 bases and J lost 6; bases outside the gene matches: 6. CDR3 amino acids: CASSSSGTGVQPQHF. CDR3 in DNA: TGTGCCAGCAGTTCGTCCGGGACAGGGGTTCAGCCCCAGCATTTT.

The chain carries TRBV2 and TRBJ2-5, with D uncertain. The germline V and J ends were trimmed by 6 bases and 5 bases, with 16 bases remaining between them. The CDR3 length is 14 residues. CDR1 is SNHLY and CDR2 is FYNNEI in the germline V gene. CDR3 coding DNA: TGTGCCAGCAGACAACTCTATGGTGGGGAGACCCAGTACTTC. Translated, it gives CASRQLYGGETQYF. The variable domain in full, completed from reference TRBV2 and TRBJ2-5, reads EPEVTQTPSHQVTQMGQEVILRCVPISNHLYFYWYRQILGQKVEFLVSFYNNEISEKSEIFDDQFSVERPDGSNFTLKIRSTKLEDSAMYFCASRQLYGGETQYFGPGTRLLVL.

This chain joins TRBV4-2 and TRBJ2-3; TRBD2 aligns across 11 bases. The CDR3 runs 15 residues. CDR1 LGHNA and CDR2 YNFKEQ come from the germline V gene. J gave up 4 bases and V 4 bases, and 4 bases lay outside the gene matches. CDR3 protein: CASSPPGLAADTQYF. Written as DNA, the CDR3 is TGTGCCAGCAGCCCACCGGGACTAGCGGCAGATACGCAGTATTTT.

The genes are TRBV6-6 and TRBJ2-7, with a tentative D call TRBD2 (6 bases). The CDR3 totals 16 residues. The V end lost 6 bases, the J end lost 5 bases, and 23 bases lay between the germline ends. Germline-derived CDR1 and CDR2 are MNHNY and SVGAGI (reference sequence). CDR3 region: CASRAPRRLASHEQYF. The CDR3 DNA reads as TGTGCCAGCAGGGCACCAAGGCGGCTAGCGTCCCACGAGCAGTACTTC.

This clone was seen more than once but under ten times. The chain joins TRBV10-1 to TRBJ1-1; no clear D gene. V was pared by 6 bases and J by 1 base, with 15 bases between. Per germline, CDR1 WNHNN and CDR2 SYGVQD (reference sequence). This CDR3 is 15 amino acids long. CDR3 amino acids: CASRQHAAWNTEAFF. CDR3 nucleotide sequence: TGCGCCAGCAGGCAACATGCAGCCTGGAACACTGAAGCTTTCTTT.

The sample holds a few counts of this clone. CDR3 residues: CASSQTKPGRTTGELFF. In nucleotides, the CDR3 is TGTGCCAGCAGCCAAACAAAACCGGGCCGGACAACCGGGGAGCTGTTTTTT. The chain has TRBV7-9 and TRBJ2-2; a weak D match, TRBD1 (5 bases). Germline assignment: CDR1 SEHNR and CDR2 FQNEAQ (reference sequence). V was shortened by 5 bases and J by 5 bases, with 21 bases between the two germline ends. The CDR3 has 17 amino acids.

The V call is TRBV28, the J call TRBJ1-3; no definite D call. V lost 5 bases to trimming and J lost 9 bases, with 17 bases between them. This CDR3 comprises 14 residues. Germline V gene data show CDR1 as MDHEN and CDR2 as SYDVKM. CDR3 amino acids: CASSTPGPAGTIYF. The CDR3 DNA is TGTGCCAGCAGTACCCCAGGACCGGCGGGCACCATATATTTT.

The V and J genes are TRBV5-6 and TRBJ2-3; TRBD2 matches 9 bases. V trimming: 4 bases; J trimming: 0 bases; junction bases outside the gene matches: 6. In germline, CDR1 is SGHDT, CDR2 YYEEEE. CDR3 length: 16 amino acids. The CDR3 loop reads CASSPSTSGSTDTQYF. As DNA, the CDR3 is TGTGCCAGCAGCCCCTCGACTAGCGGAAGCACAGATACGCAGTATTTT.

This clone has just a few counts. The CDR3: CASSLDPTGELFF. Written as DNA, the CDR3 is TGTGCCAGCAGCTTAGACCCGACCGGGGAGCTGTTTTTT. The chain links TRBV7-2 to TRBJ2-2; D unclear. In germline, CDR1 is SGHTA, CDR2 FQGNSA. This CDR3 region has 13 residues. The V end was cut by 1 base, the J end by 5 bases, with 5 bases between.

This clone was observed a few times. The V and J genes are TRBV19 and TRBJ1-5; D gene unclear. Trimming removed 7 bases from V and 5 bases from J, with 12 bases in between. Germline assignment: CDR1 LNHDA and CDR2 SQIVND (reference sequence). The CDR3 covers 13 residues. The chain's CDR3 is CASNKGRDQPQHF. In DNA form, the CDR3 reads TGTGCCAGTAATAAGGGTCGGGATCAGCCCCAGCATTTT.

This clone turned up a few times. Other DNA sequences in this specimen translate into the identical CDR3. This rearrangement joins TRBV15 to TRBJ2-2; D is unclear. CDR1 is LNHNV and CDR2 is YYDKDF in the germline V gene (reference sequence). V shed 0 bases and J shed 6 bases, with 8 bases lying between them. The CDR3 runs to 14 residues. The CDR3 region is CATSRDTGSGELFF. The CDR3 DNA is TGTGCCACCAGCAGAGATACCGGGTCCGGGGAGCTGTTTTTT.

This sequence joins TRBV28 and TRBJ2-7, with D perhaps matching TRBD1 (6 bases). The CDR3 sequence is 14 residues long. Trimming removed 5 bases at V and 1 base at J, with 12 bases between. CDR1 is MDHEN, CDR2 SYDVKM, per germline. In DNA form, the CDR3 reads TGTGCCAGCAGTAGGGGGACGGCGTCCTACGAGCAGTACTTC. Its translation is CASSRGTASYEQYF.

The CDR3: CAWGQAKGQYF. CDR3 DNA: TGTGCCTGGGGACAGGCTAAGGGGCAGTACTTC. The J gene is TRBJ2-7, the V gene TRBV30; 7 positions agree with TRBD1. The germline CDR1 and CDR2 sequences are GTSNPN and SVGIG (reference sequence). This CDR3 contains 11 residues. Unmatched junction bases numbered 7, after V lost 5 bases and J lost 9 bases. Using reference TRBV30 and TRBJ2-7 for the parts outside the CDR3, the full variable domain is SQTIHQWPATLVQPVGSPLSLECTVEGTSNPNLYWYRQAAGRGLQLLFYSVGIGQISSEVPQNLSASRPQDRQFILSSKKLLLSDSGFYLCAWGQAKGQYFGPGTRLTVT.

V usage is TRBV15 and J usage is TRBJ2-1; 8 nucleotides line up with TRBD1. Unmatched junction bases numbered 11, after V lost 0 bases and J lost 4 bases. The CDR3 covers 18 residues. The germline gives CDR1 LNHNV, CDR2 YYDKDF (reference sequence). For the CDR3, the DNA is TGTGCCACCAGCAGAGATCGGTTTTGGGGACAGGCATACAATGAGCAGTTCTTC. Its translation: CATSRDRFWGQAYNEQFF.

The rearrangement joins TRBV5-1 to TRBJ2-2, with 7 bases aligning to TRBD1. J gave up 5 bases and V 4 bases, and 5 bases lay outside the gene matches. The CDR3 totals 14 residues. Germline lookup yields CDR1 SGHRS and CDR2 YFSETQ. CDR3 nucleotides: TGCGCCAGCAGCCAGACAGGGCGAACCGGGGAGCTGTTTTTT. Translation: CASSQTGRTGELFF.

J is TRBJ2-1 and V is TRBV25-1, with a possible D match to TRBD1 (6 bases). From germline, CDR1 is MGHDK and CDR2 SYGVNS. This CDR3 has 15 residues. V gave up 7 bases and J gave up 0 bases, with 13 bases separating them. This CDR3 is CASNPDRSSYNEQFF. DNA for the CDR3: TGTGCCAGCAACCCTGACAGGAGCTCCTACAATGAGCAGTTCTTC.

In DNA form, the CDR3 reads TGCGCCAGCCAGATAGGGCCACTACACGAGCAGTACTTC. Translating it yields CASQIGPLHEQYF. The J gene is TRBJ2-7, the V gene TRBV10-2, with D uncertain. V lost 8 bases, J lost 5 bases, and 16 bases lay in between. The CDR3 covers 13 residues. Germline loops: CDR1 WSHSY, CDR2 SAAADI.

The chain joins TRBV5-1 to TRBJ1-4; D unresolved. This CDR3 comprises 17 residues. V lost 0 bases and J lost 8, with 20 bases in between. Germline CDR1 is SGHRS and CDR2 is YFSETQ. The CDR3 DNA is TGCGCCAGCAGCTTGGTTGGCGGGTTCCGAACTCGGGAAAAACTGTTTTTT. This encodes CASSLVGGFRTREKLFF.